The T cell receptor (beta chain) described here comes from a study of Ad26.COV2.S vaccination and SARS-CoV-2 variants. Study results and limitations: Vaccine and placebo recipients had similar non-spike TCR breadth.

Sequenced by immunoSEQ multiplex PCR; TCRdb stores in-frame clones only, minus some. The sample carries some 520,000 clones, around 88% recorded once. Specified treatment: around 19 received Ad26.COV2.S at low or high dose, single or two shots; about five received placebo; per-sample allocation not given. Specimens were obtained on day 63 following the first vaccine or placebo injection. Boston supplied an adult donor aged 18-55 years. Details on this clone: Its antigen is undetermined.

Trimming cost V 3 bases and J 4 bases, with 21 bases left between them. Per germline, CDR1 DFQATT and CDR2 SNEGSKA (reference sequence). CDR3 size: 16 residues. The sequence derives from a person aged 18-65 years who received the Ad26.COV2.S COVID-19 vaccine or a placebo. The V call is TRBV20-1, the J call TRBJ1-2; perhaps TRBD1 as D (6 bases). The sequenced sample was peripheral blood, obtained in a trial of Ad26.COV2.S vaccine versus placebo. The DNA of the CDR3 is TGCAGTGCTAGTCACCCTCTGGGGGGGCGCGTCTATGGCTACACCTTC. Translation: CSASHPLGGRVYGYTF.